Sequencing of this T cell receptor beta chain was carried out in a study of T cells expressing NK-cell markers. TCRdb reprocessed the 5' RACE reads and reports one entry per CDR3 protein, with no DNA. The sample table includes about 150,000 distinct CDR3 sequences. The CDR3 spans 15 residues. Germline loops: CDR1 SNHLY, CDR2 FYNNEI. Specimen: blood T cells: a sorted CD56 or NKG2C T cell subset, CD4+ or CD8+ T cells, or bulk PBMC T cells (not recorded which). The TCR sequence derives from a woman between 50 and 59 years old in good health. The gene calls are TRBV2 and TRBJ2-5; lacking DNA, the TRBD1 call made by TCRdb goes unchecked. CDR3 residues: CASSREDRGQETQYF.